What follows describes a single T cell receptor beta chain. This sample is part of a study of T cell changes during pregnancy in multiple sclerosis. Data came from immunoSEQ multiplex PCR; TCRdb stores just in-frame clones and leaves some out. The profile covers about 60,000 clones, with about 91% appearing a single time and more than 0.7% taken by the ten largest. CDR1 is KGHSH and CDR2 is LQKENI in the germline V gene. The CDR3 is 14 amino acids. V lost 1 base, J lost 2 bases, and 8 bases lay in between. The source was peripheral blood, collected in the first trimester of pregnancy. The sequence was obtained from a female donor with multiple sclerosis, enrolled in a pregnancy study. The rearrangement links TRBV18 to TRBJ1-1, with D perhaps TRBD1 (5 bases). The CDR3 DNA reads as TGTGCCAGCTCACCACAAGGACACAACACTGAAGCTTTCTTT. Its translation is CASSPQGHNTEAFF.